This is a list of T cell receptor beta chains from one sample in a study of blood T cell repertoires in COVID-19. Assay used: immunoSEQ multiplex PCR; TCRdb lists only in-frame clones, some missing. The sample lists about 220,000 clones, about 85% occurring once. What was sequenced was peripheral blood. The receptors come from a man aged 30-40 years with active or convalescent COVID-19. The CDR3 runs from the conserved cysteine through the conserved F or W. The D gene is left open where the match is weak. Rows give clone size only sometimes, using once, few, many, or a class for an expanded clone.

CDR3: CASSFLVRVPQGGTQYF
DNA: TGTGCCAGCAGTTTCCTTGTCCGGGTCCCCCAAGGAGGGACCCAGTACTTC
size: .
V: TRBV28
D: .
J: TRBJ2-5

CDR3: CASSRQGTYEQYF
DNA: TGTGCCAGTAGTCGTCAGGGTACCTACGAGCAGTACTTC
size: .
V: TRBV19
D: .
J: TRBJ2-7

CDR3: CASSYAGANSYEQYF
DNA: TGTGCCAGCAGTTACGCTGGGGCAAACTCCTACGAGCAGTACTTC
size: .
V: TRBV6-2/TRBV6-3
D: .
J: TRBJ2-7

CDR3: CATLGGQWGIEQYF
DNA: TGCGCCACCCTCGGGGGACAGTGGGGTATCGAGCAGTACTTC
size: .
V: TRBV10-2
D: .
J: TRBJ2-7

CDR3: CATHGGGRIYEQFF
DNA: TGTGCCACCCATGGTGGCGGGAGAATATATGAGCAGTTCTTC
size: .
V: TRBV28
D: TRBD2
J: TRBJ2-1

CDR3: CASSWGLAGRTDTQYF
DNA: TGTGCCAGCAGTTGGGGACTAGCGGGAAGAACAGATACGCAGTATTTT
size: medium-sized
V: TRBV27
D: TRBD2
J: TRBJ2-3

CDR3: CASSLGGRWIDEQFF
DNA: TGTGCCAGCAGCTTGGGCGGGAGGTGGATCGATGAGCAGTTCTTC
size: .
V: TRBV5-4
D: TRBD2
J: TRBJ2-1

CDR3: CASSPDSRGNTEAFF
DNA: TGCGCCAGCAGCCCAGATTCCAGGGGGAACACTGAAGCTTTCTTT
size: few
V: TRBV5-1
D: .
J: TRBJ1-1

CDR3: CASSLAAVTEAFF
DNA: TGTGCCAGCAGCTTAGCGGCGGTCACTGAAGCTTTCTTT
size: .
V: TRBV11-2
D: .
J: TRBJ1-1

CDR3: CASSDWVGAGVF
DNA: TGTGCCAGCAGTGATTGGGTGGGAGCGGGAGTTTTT
size: .
V: TRBV2
D: TRBD2
J: TRBJ2-3

CDR3: CASSQGQYTGELFF
DNA: TGTGCCAGCAGCCAGGGACAATACACCGGGGAGCTGTTTTTT
size: .
V: TRBV11-3
D: .
J: TRBJ2-2

CDR3: CASSLIRIYGYTF
DNA: TGTGCCAGCAGCTTAATCCGTATCTATGGCTACACCTTC
size: .
V: TRBV5-6
D: .
J: TRBJ1-2

CDR3: CASRIPGLAGGPHEQFF
DNA: TGTGCCAGCAGAATCCCCGGACTAGCGGGAGGGCCCCATGAGCAGTTCTTC
size: .
V: TRBV27
D: TRBD2
J: TRBJ2-1

CDR3: CAISAEYEQFF
DNA: TGTGCCATCAGTGCGGAGTATGAGCAGTTCTTC
size: .
V: TRBV10-3
D: .
J: TRBJ2-1

CDR3: CASTTGGGYGYTF
DNA: TGTGCCAGTACCACAGGGGGAGGGTATGGCTACACCTTC
size: .
V: TRBV19
D: TRBD1
J: TRBJ1-2

CDR3: CSVQDNYEQYF
DNA: TGCAGCGTTCAAGACAACTACGAGCAGTACTTC
size: .
V: TRBV29-1
D: .
J: TRBJ2-7

CDR3: CASSLRGGSLYGYTF
DNA: TGTGCCAGCAGCTTGAGGGGGGGATCCCTCTATGGCTACACCTTC
size: few
V: TRBV5-6
D: .
J: TRBJ1-2

CDR3: CASSADNYNEQFF
DNA: TGTGCCAGCAGCGCGGACAACTACAATGAGCAGTTCTTC
size: once
V: TRBV7-3
D: .
J: TRBJ2-1

CDR3: CASSLDRGGEKLFF
DNA: TGTGCCAGCAGTCTGGACAGGGGGGGTGAAAAACTGTTTTTT
size: once
V: TRBV6-5
D: TRBD1
J: TRBJ1-4

CDR3: CSVERGLGGYTF
DNA: TGCAGCGTTGAAAGGGGGCTGGGTGGCTACACCTTC
size: once
V: TRBV29-1
D: TRBD1
J: TRBJ1-2

CDR3: CASSQDRGGYGYTF
DNA: TGCGCCAGCAGCCAAGATCGGGGGGGCTATGGCTACACCTTC
size: .
V: TRBV4-3
D: .
J: TRBJ1-2

CDR3: CASSSTSNEQFF
DNA: TGTGCCAGCAGTTCGACTAGCAATGAGCAGTTCTTC
size: once
V: TRBV6-2/TRBV6-3
D: .
J: TRBJ2-1

CDR3: CASSATQDYSGNTIYF
DNA: TGTGCCAGCTCAGCCACACAGGACTACTCTGGAAACACCATATATTTT
size: .
V: TRBV18
D: .
J: TRBJ1-3

CDR3: CAISARVGAGGANTEAFF
DNA: TGTGCCATCAGTGCTAGGGTGGGCGCCGGGGGGGCGAACACTGAAGCTTTCTTT
size: .
V: TRBV10-3
D: .
J: TRBJ1-1

CDR3: CASSTSGQLQETQYF
DNA: TGTGCCAGCAGCACTTCGGGACAGCTCCAAGAGACCCAGTACTTC
size: .
V: TRBV5-6
D: TRBD1
J: TRBJ2-5

CDR3: CASSAGGSNYGYTF
DNA: TGTGCCAGCAGCGCAGGGGGTAGCAACTATGGCTACACCTTC
size: once
V: TRBV9
D: TRBD1
J: TRBJ1-2

CDR3: CAWSGGWTASNQPQHF
DNA: TGTGCCTGGAGTGGGGGCTGGACAGCCAGCAATCAGCCCCAGCATTTT
size: .
V: TRBV30
D: .
J: TRBJ1-5

CDR3: CASSYEGAHGYTF
DNA: TGTGCCAGCAGTTACGAGGGGGCGCACGGCTACACCTTC
size: .
V: TRBV6-6
D: TRBD1
J: TRBJ1-2

CDR3: CASSGTVSNQPQHF
DNA: TGTGCCAGCAGTGGTACGGTTAGCAATCAGCCCCAGCATTTT
size: .
V: TRBV28
D: .
J: TRBJ1-5

CDR3: CASKGGQIYNEQFF
DNA: TGTGCCAGCAAGGGGGGACAGATATACAATGAGCAGTTCTTC
size: many
V: TRBV21-1
D: .
J: TRBJ2-1

CDR3: CASSQDLAGGRKLFF
DNA: TGTGCCAGCAGCCAAGATCTGGCGGGTGGGAGAAAACTGTTTTTT
size: .
V: TRBV14
D: .
J: TRBJ1-4

CDR3: CASSFERLDTQYF
DNA: TGTGCCAGCAGTTTCGAACGGTTAGATACGCAGTATTTT
size: .
V: TRBV27
D: .
J: TRBJ2-3

CDR3: CASSLAGLNTGELFF
DNA: TGTGCCAGCAGCTTAGCGGGACTCAACACCGGGGAGCTGTTTTTT
size: few
V: TRBV27
D: TRBD2
J: TRBJ2-2

CDR3: CAWTNSSPLHF
DNA: TGTGCCTGGACCAATTCCTCACCCCTCCACTTT
size: once
V: TRBV30
D: .
J: TRBJ1-6

CDR3: CASRAPGGDTEAFF
DNA: TGCGCCAGCAGGGCCCCAGGGGGAGACACTGAAGCTTTCTTT
size: .
V: TRBV5-1
D: TRBD1
J: TRBJ1-1